This T cell receptor beta chain was profiled in a study of early T cells in non-severe SARS-CoV-2 infection (dated by TCRdb to the early 2020s). Describing the broader study: Because TCR sequencing was done on bulk RNA from unsorted whole blood, the alpha and beta chains could not be paired. What the study reported, not specific to this receptor: VDJdb matching was skewed toward anti-spike CD8 responses, so virus-specific expansions were likely underestimated and private and CD4 specificities were missed.

Note on this clonotype: It has no known antigen specificity. No quality values exist for individual bases; no much larger clone is one base distant.

The library came from 5' RACE. The reads were generated on a NextSeq 500. To correct for sequencing error and PCR bias, the TCR library protocol tagged individual cDNA molecules with unique molecular identifiers. Both TCR alpha and beta chains were sequenced, and tight co-correlation was observed between alpha and beta sequence abundances in each sample. The published analysis was carried out like this. Decombinator V4 was used to perform V gene, J gene and CDR3 annotation of TCR sequences. TCRs were defined as expanded if a significant change between any two time points was detected under a Poisson model with p below 0.0001. TCR abundances were normalised to the total number of TCRs sequenced per sample and expressed as counts per million. TRAV1-2 paired with TRAJ12, TRAJ20 or TRAJ33 defined MAIT TCRs, while TRAV10 paired with TRAJ18 defined iNKT TCRs. VDJdb, accessed 1 November 2021, was searched for CMV, EBV and SARS-CoV-2 annotated TCRs, with TCRs annotated for multiple antigens excluded. The public reads were reprocessed in TCRdb via fastp at Q25 and MiXCR, keeping in-frame beta chains. Entries that share a CDR3 protein sequence are merged under the most common genes and DNA. Clone size and V and J calls follow TCRdb, not the original study. This sample holds about 40,000 distinct CDR3 sequences; around a quarter were observed only once. The ten largest account for about 4.7% of the sample.

Set within a cohort of healthcare workers in London, UK, this nested case-control study involved weekly PCR testing of nasopharyngeal swabs along with blood sampling. Healthcare workers were recruited during the week of the UK lockdown, between 23 and 31 March 2020, and followed weekly for up to 16 weeks. CDR1 and CDR2 are drawn from the germline V gene (reference sequence): MNHEY, SMNVEV. Trimming removed 3 bases from V and 3 bases from J, leaving 17 bases between the germline ends. The CDR3 has 16 amino acids, counting the end cysteine and phenylalanine. The entry retains the CDR3 DNA only, 48 bases that are in frame from base 1.

Recombination linked TRBV27 to TRBJ1-2, and TRBD1 may be the D gene, going by 5 matching bases. This specimen was whole blood, taken at baseline. The sequence came from an adult who was a healthcare worker with PCR-confirmed SARS-CoV-2 infection or an uninfected control (not recorded which). At the DNA level, the sequence is TGTGCCAGCAGTTTTTCCCCGACAGACCCCGACTATGGCTACACCTTC. This sequence encodes CASSFSPTDPDYGYTF.